This T cell receptor beta chain was recovered during a study of blood T cell repertoires in COVID-19 (dated by TCRdb to about 2020). With regard to the full study: Collaborator samples came from the United States, Italy and Spain and covered acute and convalescent phases of COVID-19. Where HLA class I and class II types were available, the types were taken from metadata supplied by the sample provider, not from assay-based typing. The material from the prospective study consisted of cDNA or gDNA derived from T cells, B-cell-depleted T cells, or PBMCs. The repertoires were released in a freely available public database meant as a resource for research on the immune response to SARS-CoV-2. The dataset comprised deeply sampled blood TCRbeta repertoires from subjects exposed to, actively infected with, or recovered from COVID-19. The sample metadata nearly always contained a de-identified subject ID, COVID-19 status, age in years and sex. Samples were obtained from the ongoing ImmuneRACE study (first 160 participants) and from about 1,300 subjects provided by 6 global collaborators.

General findings and caveats noted by the study authors: The quantity of clinical and demographic metadata differed by source and by participant and was supplied without curation.

Each collaborating institution followed its own protocols to collect whole blood in K2EDTA tubes. For TCRbeta analysis, collaborator samples were shipped as frozen whole blood, as isolated PBMCs, or as DNA extracted from either sample type. This clone was seen only a few times. No antigen is known for it. Base qualities are missing; no much larger clone stands one base away. TCRbeta CDR3 regions were amplified from genomic DNA by means of the immunoSEQ Assay, a bias-controlled multiplex PCR. On the study's bioinformatics: Nucleated cell counts per sample were estimated from amplification of reference gene primers within the assay. Sequence reads were collapsed and filtered to measure the absolute abundance of every unique TCRbeta CDR3 rearrangement. For each sample, productive Simpson clonality was calculated as the square root of Simpson's diversity index over productive rearrangements. The table comes from immuneACCESS by way of TCRdb, which keeps in-frame sequences with V and J called. Part of the clones is missing from these tables; in studies checked, under half for an unresolved V gene and the rest for unknown reasons. From that table come the V and J calls and clone size; the DNA was used to work out D and trimming. Across this sample there are 60,000 to 80,000 clones, with over 75% seen only once. The ten largest make up about 23% of the sample.

The source material was peripheral blood. This sequence was found in a man aged 45-65 years with acute or convalescent COVID-19.

The DNA sequence reads TGTGCCAGCAGGGCTAGCGGGAGCACAGATACGCAGTATTTT. The resulting protein is CASRASGSTDTQYF. This receptor chain uses TRBV6-5 and TRBJ2-3; 8 central nucleotides agree with TRBD2. Germline trimming: 6 bases from V, 0 bases from J; junction bases outside gene matches: 2. Per the germline V gene, MNHEY is the CDR1 and SVGAGI is the CDR2. From cysteine to phenylalanine, the CDR3 is 14 amino acids long. Only the CDR3 DNA is retained, 42 bases long and in frame from the first base.